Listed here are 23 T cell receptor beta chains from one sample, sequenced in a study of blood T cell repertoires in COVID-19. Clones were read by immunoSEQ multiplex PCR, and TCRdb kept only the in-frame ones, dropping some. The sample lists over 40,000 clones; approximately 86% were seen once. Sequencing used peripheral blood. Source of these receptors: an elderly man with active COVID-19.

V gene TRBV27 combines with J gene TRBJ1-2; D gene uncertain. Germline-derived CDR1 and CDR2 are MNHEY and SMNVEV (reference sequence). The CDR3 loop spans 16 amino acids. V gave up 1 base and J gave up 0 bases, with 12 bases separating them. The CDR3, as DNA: TGTGCCAGCAGTTTATTGGAACTAAATGCTAACTATGGCTACACCTTC. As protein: CASSLLELNANYGYTF.

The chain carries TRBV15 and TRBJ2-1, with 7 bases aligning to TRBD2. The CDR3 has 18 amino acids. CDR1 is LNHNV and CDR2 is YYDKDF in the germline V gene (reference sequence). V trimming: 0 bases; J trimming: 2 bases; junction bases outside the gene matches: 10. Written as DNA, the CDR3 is TGTGCCACCAGCAGAGATGGTTCTGGGCGGGAGCCCTACAATGAGCAGTTCTTC. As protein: CATSRDGSGREPYNEQFF.

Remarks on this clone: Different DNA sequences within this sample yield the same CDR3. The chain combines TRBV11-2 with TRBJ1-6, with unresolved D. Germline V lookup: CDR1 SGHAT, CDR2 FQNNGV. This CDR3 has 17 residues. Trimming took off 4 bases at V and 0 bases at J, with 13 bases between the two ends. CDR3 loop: CASSSPVPSSYNSPLHF. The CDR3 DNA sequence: TGTGCCAGCAGCTCGCCTGTTCCGAGCTCCTATAATTCACCCCTCCACTTT.

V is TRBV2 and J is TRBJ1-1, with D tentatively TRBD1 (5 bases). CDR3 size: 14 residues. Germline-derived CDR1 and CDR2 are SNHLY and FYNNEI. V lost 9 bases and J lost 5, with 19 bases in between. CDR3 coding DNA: TGTGCCAGAGCGGAGGGCAGGGCGGGAACTGAAGCTTTCTTT. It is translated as CARAEGRAGTEAFF.

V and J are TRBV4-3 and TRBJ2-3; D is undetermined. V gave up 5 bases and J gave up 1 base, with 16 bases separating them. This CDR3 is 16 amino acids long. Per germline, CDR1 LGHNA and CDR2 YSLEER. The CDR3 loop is CASSSHVSEGTDTQYF. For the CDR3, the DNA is TGCGCCAGCAGCTCCCATGTGAGCGAGGGCACAGATACGCAGTATTTT.

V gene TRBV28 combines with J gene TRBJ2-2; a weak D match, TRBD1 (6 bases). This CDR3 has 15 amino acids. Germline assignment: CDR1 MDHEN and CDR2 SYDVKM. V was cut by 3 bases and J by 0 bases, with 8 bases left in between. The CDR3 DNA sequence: TGTGCCAGCAGTTTTACAGGGACGAACACCGGGGAGCTGTTTTTT. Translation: CASSFTGTNTGELFF.

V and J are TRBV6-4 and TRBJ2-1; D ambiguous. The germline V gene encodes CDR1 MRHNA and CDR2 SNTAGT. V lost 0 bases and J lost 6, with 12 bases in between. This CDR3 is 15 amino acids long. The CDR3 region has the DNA TGTGCCAGCAGTGACTCTTCTCGGCAGCGCAATGAGCAGTTCTTC. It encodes CASSDSSRQRNEQFF.

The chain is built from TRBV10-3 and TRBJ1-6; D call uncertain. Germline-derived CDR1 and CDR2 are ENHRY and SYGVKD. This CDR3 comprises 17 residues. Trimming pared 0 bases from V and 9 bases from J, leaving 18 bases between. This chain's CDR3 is CAISESPLEGSTSPLHF. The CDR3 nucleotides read TGTGCCATCAGTGAGTCACCCCTGGAGGGTAGCACTTCACCCCTCCACTTT.

The CDR3 spells CASSTYPRGRENEQYF. The CDR3 region has the DNA TGTGCCAGTAGTACCTACCCCAGGGGGCGCGAGAACGAGCAGTACTTC. The chain links TRBV19 to TRBJ2-7; 8 nucleotides agree with TRBD1. CDR3 size: 16 residues. The germline CDR1 and CDR2 sequences are LNHDA and SQIVND (reference sequence). V shed 4 bases and J 5 bases; nucleotides not matched to a gene: 13.

CDR3 sequence reads: CASSDPDQPQHF. Written as DNA, the CDR3 is TGTGCCAGCAGTGACCCCGATCAGCCCCAGCATTTT. The chain joins TRBV2 to TRBJ1-5; D is unclear. The CDR3 has 12 amino acids. Trimming cost V 3 bases and J 5 bases, with 5 bases left between them. Per the germline V gene, CDR1 is SNHLY and CDR2 is FYNNEI.

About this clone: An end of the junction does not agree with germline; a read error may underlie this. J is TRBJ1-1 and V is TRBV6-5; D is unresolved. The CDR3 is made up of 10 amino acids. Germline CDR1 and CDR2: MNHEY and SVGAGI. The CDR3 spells CASRPENLIF. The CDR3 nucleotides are TGTGCCAGCAGGCCCGAGAATCTTATCTTT.

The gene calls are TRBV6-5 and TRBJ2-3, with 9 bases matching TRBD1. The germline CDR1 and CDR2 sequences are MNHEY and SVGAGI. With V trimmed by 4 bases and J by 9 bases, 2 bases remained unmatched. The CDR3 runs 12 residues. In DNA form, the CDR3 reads TGTGCCAGCAGTTCCGGACAGGGGACGCAGTATTTT. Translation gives CASSSGQGTQYF.

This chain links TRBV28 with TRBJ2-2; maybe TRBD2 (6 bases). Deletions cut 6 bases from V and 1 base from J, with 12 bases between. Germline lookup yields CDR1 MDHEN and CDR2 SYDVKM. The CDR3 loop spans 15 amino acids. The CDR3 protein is CASRGTPQNTGELFF. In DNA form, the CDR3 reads TGTGCCAGCAGAGGGACTCCTCAGAACACCGGGGAGCTGTTTTTT.

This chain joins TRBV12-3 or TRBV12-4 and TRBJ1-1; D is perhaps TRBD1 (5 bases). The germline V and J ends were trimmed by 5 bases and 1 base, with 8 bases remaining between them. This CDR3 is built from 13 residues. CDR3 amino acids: CASSKGQNTEAFF. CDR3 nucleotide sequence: TGTGCCAGCAGTAAGGGGCAGAACACTGAAGCTTTCTTT.

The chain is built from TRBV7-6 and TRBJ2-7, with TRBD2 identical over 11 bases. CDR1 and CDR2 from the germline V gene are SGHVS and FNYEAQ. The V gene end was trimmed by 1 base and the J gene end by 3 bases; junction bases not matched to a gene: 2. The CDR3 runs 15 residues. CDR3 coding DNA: TGTGCCAGCAGCTTAGTTGGGACTAGCGGCTACGAGCAGTACTTC. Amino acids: CASSLVGTSGYEQYF.

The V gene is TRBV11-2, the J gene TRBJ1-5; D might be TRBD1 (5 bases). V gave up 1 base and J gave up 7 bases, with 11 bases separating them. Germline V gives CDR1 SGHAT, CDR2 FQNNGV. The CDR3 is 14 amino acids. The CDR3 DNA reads TGTGCCAGCAGCTTAGGGCAGGGAAGGCAGCCCCAGCATTTT. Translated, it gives CASSLGQGRQPQHF. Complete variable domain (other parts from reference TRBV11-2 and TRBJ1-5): EAGVAQSPRYKIIEKRQSVAFWCNPISGHATLYWYQQILGQGPKLLIQFQNNGVVDDSQLPKDRFSAERLKGVDSTLKIQPAKLEDSAVYLCASSLGQGRQPQHFGDGTRLSIL.

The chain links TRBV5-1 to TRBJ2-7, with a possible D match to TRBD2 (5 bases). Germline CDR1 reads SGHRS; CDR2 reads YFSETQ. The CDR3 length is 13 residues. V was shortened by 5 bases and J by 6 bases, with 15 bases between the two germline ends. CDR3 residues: CASSFYVGSEQYF. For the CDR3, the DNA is TGCGCCAGCAGTTTCTACGTAGGGAGCGAGCAGTACTTC.

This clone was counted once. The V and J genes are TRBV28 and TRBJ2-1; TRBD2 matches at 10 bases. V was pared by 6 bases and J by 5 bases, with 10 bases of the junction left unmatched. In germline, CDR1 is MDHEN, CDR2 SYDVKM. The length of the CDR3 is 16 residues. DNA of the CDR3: TGTGCCAGCAGATACACCGGGACTAGCGTGAACAATGAGCAGTTCTTC. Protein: CASRYTGTSVNNEQFF.

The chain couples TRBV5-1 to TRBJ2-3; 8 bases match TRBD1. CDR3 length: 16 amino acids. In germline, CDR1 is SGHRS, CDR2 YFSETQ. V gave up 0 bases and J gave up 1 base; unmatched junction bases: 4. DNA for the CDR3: TGCGCCAGCAGCTTGGGACAGGGGTCGGGCACAGATACGCAGTATTTT. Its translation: CASSLGQGSGTDTQYF.

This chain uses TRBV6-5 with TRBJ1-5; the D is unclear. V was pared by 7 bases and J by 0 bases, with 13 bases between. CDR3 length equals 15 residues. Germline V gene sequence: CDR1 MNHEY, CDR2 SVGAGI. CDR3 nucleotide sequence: TGTGCCAGCACGGCTTTGGGCGTTAGCAATCAGCCCCAGCATTTT. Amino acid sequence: CASTALGVSNQPQHF.

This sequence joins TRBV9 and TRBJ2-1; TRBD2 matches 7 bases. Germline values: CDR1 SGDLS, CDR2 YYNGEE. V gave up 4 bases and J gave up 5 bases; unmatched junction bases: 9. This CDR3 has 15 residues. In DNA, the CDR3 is TGTGCCAGCAGCACCGCTAGCGGCCTAGACAATGAGCAGTTCTTC. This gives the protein CASSTASGLDNEQFF.

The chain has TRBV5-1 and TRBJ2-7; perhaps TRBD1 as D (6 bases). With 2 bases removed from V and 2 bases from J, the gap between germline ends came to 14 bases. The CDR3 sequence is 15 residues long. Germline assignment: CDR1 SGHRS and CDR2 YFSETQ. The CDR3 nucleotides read TGCGCCAGCAGCTTACAGGGAGCTGGGCCCTACGAGCAGTACTTC. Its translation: CASSLQGAGPYEQYF.

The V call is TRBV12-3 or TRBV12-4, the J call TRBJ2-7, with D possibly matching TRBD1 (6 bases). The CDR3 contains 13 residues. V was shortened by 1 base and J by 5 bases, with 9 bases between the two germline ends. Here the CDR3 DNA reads TGTGCCAGCAGTTTAGGGACAGCAGACGAGCAGTACTTC. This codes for CASSLGTADEQYF.